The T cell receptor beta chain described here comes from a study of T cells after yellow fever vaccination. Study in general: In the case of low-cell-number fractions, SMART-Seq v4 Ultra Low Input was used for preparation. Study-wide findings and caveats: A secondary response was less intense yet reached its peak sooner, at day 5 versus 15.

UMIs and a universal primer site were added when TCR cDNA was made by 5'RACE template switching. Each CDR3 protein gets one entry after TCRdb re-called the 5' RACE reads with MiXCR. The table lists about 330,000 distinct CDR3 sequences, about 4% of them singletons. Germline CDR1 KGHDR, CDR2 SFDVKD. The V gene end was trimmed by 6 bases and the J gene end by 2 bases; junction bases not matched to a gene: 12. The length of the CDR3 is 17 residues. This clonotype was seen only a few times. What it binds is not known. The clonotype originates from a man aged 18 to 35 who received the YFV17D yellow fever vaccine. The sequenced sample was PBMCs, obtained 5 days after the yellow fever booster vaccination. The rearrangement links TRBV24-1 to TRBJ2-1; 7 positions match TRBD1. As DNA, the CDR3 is TGTGCCACCAGTCCGTCACAGGGGATAGGGGCCTACAATGAGCAGTTCTTC. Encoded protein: CATSPSQGIGAYNEQFF.